The 5 T cell receptor beta chains reported below all come from one sample, sequenced in a study of cytotoxic CD8 clonotypes in ibrutinib-treated CLL. The assay was immunoSEQ multiplex PCR, and TCRdb's table has in-frame clones only and misses some. This repertoire shows 200,000 to 250,000 clones, nearly 80% found once; its top ten account for 10% to 12%. Source: PBMCs, taken after 12 months of ibrutinib treatment. The receptors derive from a human donor with chronic lymphocytic leukemia.

This clone was counted once. The rearrangement joins TRBV7-6 to TRBJ2-7; D possibly corresponds to TRBD2 (6 bases). Trimming took off 1 base at V and 2 bases at J, with 15 bases between the two ends. Germline values: CDR1 SGHVS, CDR2 FNYEAQ. This CDR3 spans 16 amino acids. The CDR3 is CASSLEGGSITYEQYF. The CDR3, as DNA: TGTGCCAGCAGCTTAGAGGGAGGCTCCATCACCTACGAGCAGTACTTC.

The V call is TRBV19, the J call TRBJ2-7; a possible D gene is TRBD1 (6 bases). The ends were cut back, 5 bases at V and 4 bases at J, with 9 bases in the middle. CDR1 is LNHDA and CDR2 is SQIVND in the germline V gene (reference sequence). CDR3 length: 12 residues. This CDR3 reads CASSLQGYEQYF. DNA of the CDR3: TGTGCCAGTAGTCTTCAGGGGTACGAGCAGTACTTC.

In nucleotides, the CDR3 is TGTGCCAGCAGAGGGGGGTCCACCGGGGAGCTGTTTTTT. Translation gives CASRGGSTGELFF. V and J are TRBV7-9 and TRBJ2-2; D is possibly TRBD1 or TRBD2 (6 bases each). Germline V CDR1 and CDR2: SEHNR, FQNEAQ (reference sequence). CDR3 length equals 13 residues. The ends were cut back, 6 bases at V and 4 bases at J, with 9 bases in the middle.

CDR3 nucleotide sequence: TGTGCCAGCAGCGTACGTCCAGAGCCTTCAACTAATGAAAAACTGTTTTTT. Translating gives CASSVRPEPSTNEKLFF. V and J are TRBV9 and TRBJ1-4; D is uncertain. Germline V gene data show CDR1 as SGDLS and CDR2 as YYNGEE. The CDR3 loop spans 17 amino acids. Trimming removed 1 base from V and 0 bases from J, with 13 bases in between.

This clone was seen a handful of times. V usage is TRBV6-5 and J usage is TRBJ1-2; TRBD1 matches at 7 bases. The CDR3 length is 14 residues. The germline V gene encodes CDR1 MNHEY and CDR2 SVGAGI. V shed 5 bases and J 4 bases; nucleotides not matched to a gene: 7. In DNA form, the CDR3 reads TGTGCCAGCAGTCTGACAGGGATGGGCTATGGCTACACCTTC. Translation: CASSLTGMGYGYTF.